These 3 T cell receptor beta chains share one sample of origin, sequenced in a study of vaccination and CD4 T cells after COVID-19. The Oncomine TCR Beta short-read assay was applied to DNA of cultured CD4+ T cells. One entry per CDR3 protein, called by TCRdb with MiXCR from the PCR reads. The sample holds 12,000 to 15,000 distinct CDR3 sequences; 52% are singletons and the top ten take about 7.2%. Noted treatment: approximately nine-day PBMC culture with coronavirus spike peptide pools or control peptides (ViraFEST assay). Their antigens are not known. Material for sequencing was CD4+ T cells from blood, cultured in vitro. The receptor set was obtained from a human donor who had recovered from COVID-19.

In DNA, the CDR3 is TGCAGTGCCGAATGGGCGGGAAGGGGGGACAATGAGCAGTTCTTC. Its translation is CSAEWAGRGDNEQFF. V usage is TRBV20-1 and J usage is TRBJ2-1, with D possibly being TRBD1 or TRBD2 (6 bases each). The CDR3 runs 15 residues. CDR1 DFQATT and CDR2 SNEGSKA come from the germline V gene (reference sequence). Between the trimmed V and J ends, which lost 6 bases and 5 bases, there was a span of 20 bases.

The chain combines TRBV12-3 or TRBV12-4 with TRBJ2-2; D is unclear. V was trimmed by 3 bases and J by 7 bases, leaving 12 bases between them. The CDR3 has 14 amino acids. CDR3 DNA: TGTGCCAGCAGTTTGGTGGTAGCCGGCGGGGAGCTGTTTTTT. This translates into CASSLVVAGGELFF.

The chain employs TRBV4-2 and TRBJ1-3; 8 bases map to TRBD1. Germline V gene sequence: CDR1 LGHNA, CDR2 YNFKEQ. Losses at the gene ends were 1 base for V and 8 bases for J; bases not matched to a gene: 4. CDR3 length: 14 amino acids. CDR3 in DNA: TGTGCCAGCAGCCAAGCGGGACAGGCAGACACCATATATTTT. This sequence encodes CASSQAGQADTIYF.